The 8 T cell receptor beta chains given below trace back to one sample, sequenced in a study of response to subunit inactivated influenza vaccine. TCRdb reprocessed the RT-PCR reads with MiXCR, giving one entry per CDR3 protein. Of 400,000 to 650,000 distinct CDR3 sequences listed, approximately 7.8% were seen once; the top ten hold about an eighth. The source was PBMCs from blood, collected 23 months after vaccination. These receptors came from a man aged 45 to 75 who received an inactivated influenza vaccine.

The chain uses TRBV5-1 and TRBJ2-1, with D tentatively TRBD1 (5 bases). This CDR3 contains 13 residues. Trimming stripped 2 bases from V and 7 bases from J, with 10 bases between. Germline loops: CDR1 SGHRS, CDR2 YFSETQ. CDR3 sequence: CASSFQGVNEQFF. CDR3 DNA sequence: TGCGCCAGCAGCTTCCAAGGGGTTAATGAGCAGTTCTTC.

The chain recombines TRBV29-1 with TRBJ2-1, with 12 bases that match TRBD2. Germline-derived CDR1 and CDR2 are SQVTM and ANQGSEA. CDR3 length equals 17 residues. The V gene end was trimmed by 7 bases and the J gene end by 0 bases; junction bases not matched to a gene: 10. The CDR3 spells CSALGTSGLLSYNEQFF. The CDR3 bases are TGCAGCGCGTTAGGGACTAGCGGGCTACTCTCCTACAATGAGCAGTTCTTC.

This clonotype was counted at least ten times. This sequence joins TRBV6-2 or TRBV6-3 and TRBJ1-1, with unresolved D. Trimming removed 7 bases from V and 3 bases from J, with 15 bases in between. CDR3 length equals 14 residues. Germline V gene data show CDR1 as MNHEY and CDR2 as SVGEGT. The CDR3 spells CASKLGPPDTEAFF. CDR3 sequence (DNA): TGTGCCAGCAAACTCGGGCCTCCCGACACTGAAGCTTTCTTT.

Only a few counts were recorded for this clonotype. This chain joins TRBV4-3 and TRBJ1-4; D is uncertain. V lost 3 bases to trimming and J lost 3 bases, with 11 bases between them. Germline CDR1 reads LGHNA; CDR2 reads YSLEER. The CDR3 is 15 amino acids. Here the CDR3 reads CASSQDLGANEKLFF. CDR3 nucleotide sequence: TGCGCCAGCAGCCAGGACTTAGGAGCTAATGAAAAACTGTTTTTT.

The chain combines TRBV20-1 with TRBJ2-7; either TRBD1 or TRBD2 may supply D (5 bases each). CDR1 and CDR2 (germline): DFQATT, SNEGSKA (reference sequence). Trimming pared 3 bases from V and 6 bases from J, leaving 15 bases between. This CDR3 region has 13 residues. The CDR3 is CSASHKPGAEQYF. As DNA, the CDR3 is TGCAGTGCTAGTCATAAGCCCGGGGCCGAGCAGTACTTC.

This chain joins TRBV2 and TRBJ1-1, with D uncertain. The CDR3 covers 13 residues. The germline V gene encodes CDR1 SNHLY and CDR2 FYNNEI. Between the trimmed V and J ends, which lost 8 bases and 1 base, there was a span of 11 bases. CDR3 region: CASGWERNTEAFF. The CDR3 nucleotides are TGTGCCAGCGGCTGGGAGAGGAACACTGAAGCTTTCTTT. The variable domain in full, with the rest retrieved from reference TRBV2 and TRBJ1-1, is EPEVTQTPSHQVTQMGQEVILRCVPISNHLYFYWYRQILGQKVEFLVSFYNNEISEKSEIFDDQFSVERPDGSNFTLKIRSTKLEDSAMYFCASGWERNTEAFFGQGTRLTVV.

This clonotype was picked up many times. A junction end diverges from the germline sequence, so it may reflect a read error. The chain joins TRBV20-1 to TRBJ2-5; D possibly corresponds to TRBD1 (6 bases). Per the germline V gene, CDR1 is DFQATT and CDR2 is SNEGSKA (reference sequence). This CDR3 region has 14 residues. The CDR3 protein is CSASSQGNQGTQYF. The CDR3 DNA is TGCAGTGCTAGTAGTCAGGGGAATCAAGGGACCCAGTACTTC.

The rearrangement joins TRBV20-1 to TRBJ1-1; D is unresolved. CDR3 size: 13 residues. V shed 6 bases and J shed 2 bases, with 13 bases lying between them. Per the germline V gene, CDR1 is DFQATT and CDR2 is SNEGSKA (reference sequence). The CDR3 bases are TGCAGTGCGTTGGACTGGAGAAACACTGAAGCTTTCTTT. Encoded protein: CSALDWRNTEAFF.